The present T cell receptor beta chain was sequenced within a study of blood T cell repertoires in COVID-19. About the research overall: Acute and convalescent COVID-19 specimens originated in the United States, Italy and Spain. The cDNA or gDNA used as material had been derived from T cells, B-cell-depleted T cells, or PBMCs.

Authors' analysis steps: From reference gene primer amplification, estimates of nucleated cell counts were derived. Profiling relied on immunoSEQ multiplex PCR, and the TCRdb table lists in-frame clones only, not all of them. The D gene and trimming were derived from the DNA, and the V and J assignments and clone size from that table. The sample yields 150,000 or so clones, about 89% seen once. Looked up from germline, CDR1 is SGHDT and CDR2 is YYEEEE. The CDR3 is made up of 12 amino acids. V lost 4 bases and J lost 7, with 11 bases in between. The TCR comes from a man in his fifties with acute or convalescent COVID-19. The sample comprised peripheral blood. The rearrangement joins TRBV5-6 to TRBJ1-1; D may be TRBD1 (5 bases). In DNA, the CDR3 is TGTGCCAGCAGCGTGACGGGGGGTGAAGCTTTCTTT. It yields the protein CASSVTGGEAFF.